The rows below give T cell receptor beta chains drawn from one sample of a study of blood T cell repertoires in COVID-19. Clones were sequenced by immunoSEQ multiplex PCR, and TCRdb holds only the in-frame ones, with some missing. In the table there are roughly 140,000 clones, under 90% of which are singletons. The sequenced sample consisted of peripheral blood. The receptors come from a human donor in a cohort sampled during active COVID-19. Both conserved end residues are part of each CDR3. D genes are given only for firm matches. For some rows the clone size is stated as once, few or many, or as a class when expanded; others skip it.

NA once TRBJ2-5 TRBV9 CASSRDYQETQYF TGTGCCAGCAGCCGGGACTACCAAGAGACCCAGTACTTC
NA NA TRBJ2-2 TRBV19 CASSPGTGELFF TGTGCCAGTAGCCCCGGCACCGGGGAGCTGTTTTTT
NA NA TRBJ2-7 TRBV6-2/TRBV6-3 CASSFQRGTPTYEQYF TGTGCCAGCAGTTTCCAGCGAGGGACTCCGACCTACGAGCAGTACTTC
TRBD1 NA TRBJ1-1 TRBV6-5 CASRDRGADEAFF TGTGCCAGCAGAGACAGGGGAGCGGATGAAGCTTTCTTT
TRBD1 once TRBJ2-5 TRBV5-6 CASSLAGTGWGETQYF TGTGCCAGCAGCTTGGCCGGGACAGGGTGGGGGGAGACCCAGTACTTC
NA NA TRBJ1-1 TRBV4-3 CASSQVQVGTEAFF TGCGCCAGCAGCCAAGTTCAGGTCGGCACTGAAGCTTTCTTT
NA NA TRBJ2-3 TRBV21-1 CASIPPTSGGFTDTQYF TGTGCCAGCATTCCTCCTACTAGCGGGGGGTTCACAGATACGCAGTATTTT
NA NA TRBJ1-1 TRBV5-1 CASSLGPRGLGQSTEAFF TGCGCCAGCAGCTTGGGGCCCAGGGGCCTGGGCCAAAGTACTGAAGCTTTCTTT
NA NA TRBJ1-2 TRBV4-1 CASSQQGLGGYTF TGCGCCAGCAGCCAGCAGGGGTTAGGGGGCTACACCTTC
NA once TRBJ1-4 TRBV3-1/TRBV3-2 CASSQEPPGENEKLFF TGTGCCAGCAGCCAAGAACCACCAGGGGAAAATGAAAAACTGTTTTTT
NA few TRBJ2-7 TRBV15 CATSRQDSYEQYF TGTGCCACCAGCAGGCAGGACTCCTACGAGCAGTACTTC
TRBD1 NA TRBJ1-3 TRBV27 CASSSRTGVSGNTIYF TGTGCCAGCAGTTCACGGACAGGCGTCTCTGGAAACACCATATATTTT
NA NA TRBJ1-5 TRBV4-3 CASSQERGGRNQPQHF TGCGCCAGCAGCCAAGAAAGGGGAGGACGCAATCAGCCCCAGCATTTT
NA few TRBJ1-2 TRBV6-6 CASSWAEGYTF TGTGCCAGCAGTTGGGCAGAGGGCTACACCTTC
TRBD1 NA TRBJ2-2 TRBV11-3 CASSRGQGTGELFF TGTGCCAGCAGCCGAGGACAGGGGACCGGGGAGCTGTTTTTT
NA NA TRBJ2-7 TRBV7-2 CASSLRRNYEQYF TGTGCCAGCAGCTTACGGCGGAATTACGAGCAGTACTTC
TRBD1 NA TRBJ1-4 TRBV28 CASSLSARGAEKLFF TGTGCCAGCAGTTTGTCTGCCAGGGGGGCAGAAAAACTGTTTTTT
NA once TRBJ2-4 TRBV7-2 CASSLESGGLAKNIQYF TGTGCCAGCAGCTTAGAGTCCGGCGGGTTAGCCAAAAACATTCAGTACTTC
TRBD1 NA TRBJ2-7 TRBV5-5 CASSSSGTATYEQYF TGTGCCAGCAGCTCCTCCGGGACAGCCACCTACGAGCAGTACTTC
TRBD2 NA TRBJ2-1 TRBV9 CASSVVSGGTQFF TGTGCCAGCAGCGTAGTTAGCGGGGGGACCCAGTTCTTC
NA NA TRBJ1-2 TRBV12-3/TRBV12-4 CASGEDGYGYTF TGTGCCAGCGGGGAGGACGGCTATGGCTACACCTTC
TRBD1 NA TRBJ1-2 TRBV2 CASSKGQNNYGYTF TGTGCCAGCAGTAAGGGACAGAATAACTATGGCTACACCTTC
NA NA TRBJ2-6 TRBV7-8 CASRERGAPGANVLTF TGTGCCAGCAGAGAACGGGGGGCGCCTGGGGCCAACGTCCTGACTTTC
TRBD1 NA TRBJ2-7 TRBV30 CAWSYRDRGTYEQYF TGTGCCTGGAGCTACCGGGACAGGGGGACCTACGAGCAGTACTTC
TRBD1 NA TRBJ1-5 TRBV3-1/TRBV3-2 CASSRSGQGAPQHF TGTGCCAGCAGCCGATCGGGACAGGGGGCCCCCCAGCATTTT
NA NA TRBJ1-5 TRBV19 CASSSAWTGNQPQHF TGTGCCAGTAGCTCCGCCTGGACAGGCAATCAGCCCCAGCATTTT
TRBD1 NA TRBJ1-6 TRBV6-1 CASSEGGQGNSPLHF TGTGCCAGCAGTGAGGGCGGACAGGGAAATTCACCCCTCCACTTT
TRBD2 NA TRBJ2-1 TRBV4-2 CASSPLGAGGWNEQFF TGTGCCAGCAGCCCCCTCGGGGCGGGGGGCTGGAATGAGCAGTTCTTC
NA NA TRBJ1-1 TRBV6-5 CASSYDYRTEAFF TGTGCCAGCAGTTACGACTATCGGACTGAAGCTTTCTTT
NA NA TRBJ2-6 TRBV5-8 CASSLGEPPGANVLTF TGTGCCAGCAGCTTGGGAGAGCCGCCTGGGGCCAACGTCCTGACTTTC
NA NA TRBJ2-6 TRBV6-2/TRBV6-3 CASSPARRQSLGVVVSGANVLTF TGTGCCAGCAGCCCCGCCCGCCGGCAGTCGCTCGGGGTTGTGGTTTCTGGGGCCAACGTCCTGACTTTC
NA NA TRBJ1-1 TRBV12-5 CASGLPRGVNTEAFF TGTGCTAGTGGTTTGCCGCGGGGGGTGAACACTGAAGCTTTCTTT
TRBD1 NA TRBJ1-3 TRBV6-4 CASSDLGQKEAGNTIYF TGTGCCAGCAGTGACTTGGGACAGAAGGAAGCTGGAAACACCATATATTTT
NA NA TRBJ2-3 TRBV25-1 CASSTGRGDTQYF TGTGCCAGCAGTACGGGCCGGGGAGATACGCAGTATTTT
NA NA TRBJ1-1 TRBV20-1 CSATGDTEAFF TGCAGTGCTACAGGGGACACTGAAGCTTTCTTT
TRBD1 NA TRBJ2-5 TRBV7-3 CASSRGTGEETQYF TGTGCCAGCAGCCGTGGGACAGGGGAAGAGACCCAGTACTTC
TRBD1 NA TRBJ2-1 TRBV5-3 CARSLADRPYNEQFF TGTGCCAGAAGCTTGGCGGACAGGCCCTACAATGAGCAGTTCTTC
NA NA TRBJ1-2 TRBV6-1 CASSFGDGYTF TGTGCCAGCAGTTTCGGGGATGGCTACACCTTC
TRBD1 NA TRBJ1-2 TRBV9 CASSLQGNYGYTF TGTGCCAGCAGCCTACAGGGGAACTATGGCTACACCTTC
NA NA TRBJ1-3 TRBV14 CASSQDSTAGNTIYF TGTGCCAGCAGCCAAGACTCGACTGCTGGAAACACCATATATTTT
TRBD1 NA TRBJ1-2 TRBV14 CASSRAGGLYGYTF TGTGCCAGCAGCCGGGCAGGGGGACTCTATGGCTACACCTTC
TRBD2 NA TRBJ2-2 TRBV19 CASSTTSRLAGGLGLPGELFF TGTGCCAGTAGTACGACCTCTCGACTAGCGGGGGGATTGGGTCTCCCCGGGGAGCTGTTTTTT
NA NA TRBJ2-4 TRBV5-8 CASSLDTGLVKNIQYF TGTGCCAGCAGCTTGGACACGGGTTTGGTCAAAAACATTCAGTACTTC
TRBD2 NA TRBJ2-5 TRBV9 CASSGGRGTSEETQYF TGTGCCAGCAGCGGGGGGAGAGGGACTAGTGAAGAGACCCAGTACTTC
NA NA TRBJ2-1 TRBV2 CASTRGSSYNEQFF TGTGCCAGCACCCGAGGGAGCTCCTACAATGAGCAGTTCTTC
NA NA TRBJ2-5 TRBV19 CASSITGREETQYF TGTGCCAGTAGTATAACAGGAAGGGAAGAGACCCAGTACTTC
NA NA TRBJ2-6 TRBV6-2/TRBV6-3 CASSYSTRDNLSGANVLTF TGTGCCAGCAGTTACTCGACCAGGGACAACCTCTCTGGGGCCAACGTCCTGACTTTC
NA NA TRBJ1-2 TRBV11-1 CASSLRQDYGYTF TGTGCCAGCAGCTTACGACAGGACTATGGCTACACCTTC
TRBD1 NA TRBJ1-1 TRBV28 CASIRQGMGYTEAFF TGTGCCAGCATCAGACAGGGTATGGGGTACACTGAAGCTTTCTTT
NA NA TRBJ2-1 TRBV2 CASSGQGYEQFF TGTGCCAGCAGTGGTCAGGGCTATGAGCAGTTCTTC
NA NA TRBJ2-4 TRBV4-3 CASSQVIGSRVGIQYF TGCGCCAGCAGCCAAGTTATCGGTAGCAGAGTGGGCATTCAGTACTTC
TRBD1 NA TRBJ2-1 TRBV5-4 CASSKPNPRDRYNEQFF TGTGCCAGCAGCAAGCCAAACCCCCGGGACAGGTACAATGAGCAGTTCTTC
NA NA TRBJ2-2 TRBV24-1 CATSDLEGGNTGELFF TGTGCCACCAGTGATTTAGAAGGGGGGAACACCGGGGAGCTGTTTTTT
NA once TRBJ1-1 TRBV7-9 CASSLVVQNTEAFF TGTGCCAGCAGCTTAGTTGTCCAGAACACTGAAGCTTTCTTT
TRBD2 once TRBJ2-2 TRBV30 CAWTKGTSGNTGELFF TGTGCCTGGACAAAGGGGACTAGCGGAAACACCGGGGAGCTGTTTTTT
NA NA TRBJ2-3 TRBV28 CASSFGTGATDTQYF TGTGCCAGCAGTTTCGGAACAGGCGCCACAGATACGCAGTATTTT
NA once TRBJ1-1 TRBV9 CASSVGGHGAEAFF TGTGCCAGCAGCGTAGGAGGGCATGGTGCTGAAGCTTTCTTT
TRBD1 few TRBJ1-2 TRBV20-1 CSASFGTAYGYTF TGCAGTGCTAGTTTCGGGACAGCGTATGGCTACACCTTC
NA NA TRBJ1-1 TRBV18 CASYASRNTEAFF TGTGCCAGCTACGCGTCCCGGAACACTGAAGCTTTCTTT
NA NA TRBJ2-7 TRBV7-2 CASSRGGPAGSYEQYF TGTGCCAGCAGCAGGGGGGGGCCAGCCGGCTCGTACGAGCAGTACTTC